Presented here are 24 T cell receptor beta chains from one specimen sequenced in a study of blood T cell repertoires in COVID-19. TCRdb keeps only in-frame clones here, not all; method: immunoSEQ multiplex PCR. The sample yields more than 200,000 clones, around 90% seen once. Material for sequencing was PBMCs or T cells enriched from blood (not recorded which). The receptors stem from a woman under 40 with acute COVID-19.

The chain joins TRBV11-2 to TRBJ2-7, with 11 positions matching TRBD1. Germline CDR1 and CDR2: SGHAT and FQNNGV. This CDR3 region has 15 residues. V gave up 5 bases and J gave up 6 bases; unmatched junction bases: 9. This CDR3 is CASSRRTGGAGEQYF. The CDR3 nucleotides read TGTGCCAGCAGCCGACGGACAGGGGGCGCAGGCGAGCAGTACTTC. Full variable domain (rest looked up from reference TRBV11-2 and TRBJ2-7): EAGVAQSPRYKIIEKRQSVAFWCNPISGHATLYWYQQILGQGPKLLIQFQNNGVVDDSQLPKDRFSAERLKGVDSTLKIQPAKLEDSAVYLCASSRRTGGAGEQYFGPGTRLTVT.

The chain couples TRBV28 to TRBJ2-3, with TRBD2 matching 15 bases. There are 19 residues in the CDR3. CDR1 and CDR2 from the germline V gene are MDHEN and SYDVKM. J gave up 1 base and V 4 bases, and 9 bases lay outside the gene matches. The CDR3 sequence: CASSSTGLAGGQGTDTQYF. CDR3 bases: TGTGCCAGCAGTTCCACCGGACTAGCGGGGGGGCAAGGCACAGATACGCAGTATTTT.

The chain is built from TRBV29-1 and TRBJ2-1; 8 bases are shared with TRBD1. V shed 3 bases and J 8 bases; nucleotides not matched to a gene: 9. The CDR3 consists of 14 residues. Germline V gene sequence: CDR1 SQVTM, CDR2 ANQGSEA. The CDR3 is CSVDEDRVSYEQFF. The DNA for the CDR3 is TGCAGCGTTGATGAGGACAGGGTTTCCTATGAGCAGTTCTTC.

The chain links TRBV9 to TRBJ2-3; the D call may be TRBD1 or TRBD2 (5 bases each). Germline assignment: CDR1 SGDLS and CDR2 YYNGEE. This CDR3 is built from 14 residues. Trimming left V 4 bases short and J 0 bases short, with 9 bases between. CDR3 in amino acids: CASSLAGSTDTQYF. The CDR3 nucleotides are TGTGCCAGCAGCCTAGCAGGGAGCACAGATACGCAGTATTTT.

This clone showed up many times. The chain recombines TRBV10-3 with TRBJ1-5; 7 bases are shared with TRBD1. The CDR3 loop spans 14 amino acids. Germline CDR1 is ENHRY and CDR2 is SYGVKD. J gave up 7 bases and V 3 bases, and 6 bases lay outside the gene matches. CDR3 residues: CAISDSQGPQPQHF. The CDR3 DNA follows: TGTGCCATCAGTGACTCACAGGGGCCACAGCCCCAGCATTTT.

The DNA of the CDR3 is TGTGCCAGCAGCCCCCAACTAGCGGGAGTCCCCTACGAGCAGTACTTC. Translation: CASSPQLAGVPYEQYF. J is TRBJ2-7 and V is TRBV3-1 (or the pseudogene TRBV3-2); 11 bases are shared with TRBD2. The CDR3 totals 16 residues. Germline-derived CDR1 and CDR2 are LGHDT and YNNKEL (reference sequence). V was pared by 4 bases and J by 2 bases, with 7 bases of the junction left unmatched.

V is TRBV19 and J is TRBJ2-1; D remains unclear. The CDR3 is made up of 15 amino acids. The germline CDR1 and CDR2 sequences are LNHDA and SQIVND (reference sequence). The V gene lost 5 bases and the J gene lost 5 bases, with 16 bases spanning the gap. As DNA, the CDR3 is TGTGCCAGTAGTCTCGAACTCTCAGCGCACAATGAGCAGTTCTTC. Translating it yields CASSLELSAHNEQFF. The variable domain in full, completed from reference TRBV19 and TRBJ2-1, reads DGGITQSPKYLFRKEGQNVTLSCEQNLNHDAMYWYRQDPGQGLRLIYYSQIVNDFQKGDIAEGYSVSREKKESFPLTVTSAQKNPTAFYLCASSLELSAHNEQFFGPGTRLTVL.

This chain uses TRBV24-1 with TRBJ2-7, with D perhaps matching TRBD1 (6 bases). The V end was cut by 8 bases, the J end by 0 bases, with 13 bases between. From germline, CDR1 is KGHDR and CDR2 SFDVKD. The CDR3 is made up of 14 amino acids. In nucleotides, the CDR3 is TGTGCCACCACGGAAACAGGGAGCTCCTACGAGCAGTACTTC. This encodes CATTETGSSYEQYF.

This clone was detected once. This chain connects TRBV19 to TRBJ1-4, with 9 bases identical to TRBD1. Germline-derived CDR1 and CDR2 are LNHDA and SQIVND (reference sequence). This CDR3 comprises 14 residues. V lost 6 bases, J lost 2 bases, and 1 base stayed unmatched. The CDR3 is CASRDRGTNEKLFF. CDR3 DNA sequence: TGTGCCAGTAGGGACAGGGGTACTAATGAAAAACTGTTTTTT.

Points on this clone: Other DNA sequences within the sample encode an identical CDR3. V usage is TRBV12-3 or TRBV12-4 and J usage is TRBJ1-1, with D uncertain. V was cut by 3 bases and J by 4 bases, with 9 bases left in between. CDR3 length equals 13 residues. This CDR3 reads CASSLSRGTEAFF. In nucleotides, the CDR3 is TGTGCCAGCAGTTTGTCACGGGGCACTGAAGCTTTCTTT.

This chain links TRBV6-5 with TRBJ1-3; D call uncertain. CDR1 and CDR2 from the germline V gene are MNHEY and SVGAGI. CDR3 length: 13 amino acids. Deletions cut 2 bases from V and 4 bases from J, with 6 bases between. The CDR3 reads CASSYRGGNTIYF. The CDR3 DNA reads as TGTGCCAGCAGTTACCGGGGAGGAAACACCATATATTTT.

The chain couples TRBV5-1 to TRBJ2-7; 11 bases map to TRBD2. The trim removed 7 bases at V and 3 bases at J, leaving 12 bases unmatched. The CDR3 length is 16 residues. Germline CDR1 reads SGHRS; CDR2 reads YFSETQ. This CDR3 reads CASGALAGGPGYEQYF. In nucleotides, the CDR3 is TGCGCCAGCGGCGCTCTAGCGGGGGGCCCGGGCTACGAGCAGTACTTC.

Concerning this clone: Different DNA sequences within this sample yield the same CDR3. This chain links TRBV11-1 with TRBJ1-6; D perhaps matches TRBD1 (6 bases). Germline CDR1 and CDR2: SGHAT and FQDESV (reference sequence). V lost 2 bases and J lost 9, with 11 bases in between. The CDR3 is made up of 14 amino acids. CDR3 loop: CASSLRQGTSPLHF. The CDR3 DNA sequence: TGTGCCAGCAGCTTACGGCAGGGGACTTCACCCCTCCACTTT.

The chain links TRBV18 to TRBJ1-1; no clear D. Germline-derived CDR1 and CDR2 are KGHSH and LQKENI. V lost 3 bases, J lost 3 bases, and 14 bases lay in between. There are 15 residues in the CDR3. The CDR3 loop is CASSPGRPIYTEAFF. The DNA for the CDR3 is TGTGCCAGCTCACCGGGGAGGCCCATTTACACTGAAGCTTTCTTT.

In DNA form, the CDR3 reads TGCGCCAGCAGCCAAGATCCCTGGACTAGCGGACACAATGAGCAGTTCTTC. Its protein is CASSQDPWTSGHNEQFF. The J gene is TRBJ2-1, the V gene TRBV4-1, with 10 bases aligning to TRBD2. The CDR3 covers 17 residues. The ends lost 0 bases at V and 5 bases at J; junction bases unmatched: 7. Per the germline V gene, CDR1 is MGHRA and CDR2 is YSYEKL.

This clone was seen once. V is TRBV9 and J is TRBJ1-5, with 8 bases fitting TRBD1. Germline V gives CDR1 SGDLS, CDR2 YYNGEE. Germline trimming cut 3 bases from V and 5 bases from J; bases unmatched to any gene: 7. The CDR3 spans 15 residues. CDR3 nucleotide sequence: TGTGCCAGCAGCGCGACAGGGGAGGCTTATCAGCCCCAGCATTTT. Translating gives CASSATGEAYQPQHF.

V gene TRBV4-1 combines with J gene TRBJ2-1; D perhaps matches TRBD2 (7 bases). Trimming left V 0 bases short and J 5 bases short, with 20 bases between. The germline V gene has CDR1 MGHRA and CDR2 YSYEKL. The CDR3 runs 18 residues. The CDR3 region has the DNA TGCGCCAGCAGCCAAGATTTAAAGGGGGAGGGCCTGAACAATGAGCAGTTCTTC. Translated, it gives CASSQDLKGEGLNNEQFF.

J is TRBJ1-2 and V is TRBV2; the match to TRBD1 covers 7 bases. Germline V gene data show CDR1 as SNHLY and CDR2 as FYNNEI. The CDR3 consists of 13 residues. V dropped 3 bases and J dropped 7; count of bases not matched to a gene: 5. Here the CDR3 DNA reads TGTGCCAGCAGTGATGAGGGGGCGGCTGGCTACACCTTC. Translation: CASSDEGAAGYTF.

This clone is a singleton in its sample. Other DNA sequences in this specimen translate into the identical CDR3. The V gene is TRBV19, the J gene TRBJ1-5, with TRBD1 matching 10 bases. Losses at the gene ends were 5 bases for V and 1 base for J; bases not matched to a gene: 2. CDR3 size: 15 residues. Germline lookup yields CDR1 LNHDA and CDR2 SQIVND (reference sequence). CDR3 sequence: CASSRGQGSNQPQHF. In DNA form, the CDR3 reads TGTGCCAGTAGTCGGGGACAGGGGAGCAATCAGCCCCAGCATTTT.

J is TRBJ2-5 and V is TRBV18; D unresolved. The length of the CDR3 is 12 residues. V lost 3 bases, J lost 2 bases, and 4 bases lay in between. Germline V lookup: CDR1 KGHSH, CDR2 LQKENI. The CDR3 is CASSPEQETQYF. In nucleotides, the CDR3 is TGTGCCAGCTCACCGGAGCAAGAGACCCAGTACTTC.

J is TRBJ1-2 and V is TRBV23-1; D is unclear. TRBV23-1 is an ORF; its function is uncertain. The CDR3 runs 17 residues. V dropped 5 bases and J dropped 5 bases, with 24 bases sitting between them. CDR3 region: CASSRNRGVHRLYGYTF. The CDR3 DNA sequence: TGCGCCAGCAGTAGAAATCGCGGGGTGCACAGACTATATGGCTACACCTTC.

This clone was counted between two and nine times. The chain recombines TRBV19 with TRBJ1-2, with 8 bases fitting TRBD1. This CDR3 region has 12 residues. With V trimmed by 3 bases and J by 8 bases, 2 bases remained unmatched. Per the germline V gene, CDR1 is LNHDA and CDR2 is SQIVND (reference sequence). CDR3 in amino acids: CASSMDRVGYTF. The CDR3 DNA sequence: TGTGCCAGTAGTATGGACAGGGTGGGCTACACCTTC.

This sequence joins TRBV15 and TRBJ1-6; tentatively, D is TRBD1 (5 bases). V was trimmed by 1 base and J by 10 bases, leaving 17 bases between them. CDR3 length equals 16 residues. The V gene's germline CDR1 is LNHNV and CDR2 YYDKDF (reference sequence). The CDR3 loop reads CATSRGFPGARSPLHF. CDR3 coding DNA: TGTGCCACCAGCAGAGGATTCCCTGGGGCACGGTCACCCCTCCACTTT.

In this sample, this clone turned up many times. The chain employs TRBV4-3 and TRBJ2-7, with a tentative D call TRBD1 (6 bases). The CDR3 spans 14 residues. V lost 2 bases, J lost 3 bases, and 11 bases lay in between. Germline V gene lookup returns CDR1 LGHNA and CDR2 YSLEER. CDR3 sequence reads: CASSQRQVGYEQYF. Written as DNA, the CDR3 is TGCGCCAGCAGCCAAAGACAGGTGGGCTACGAGCAGTACTTC.